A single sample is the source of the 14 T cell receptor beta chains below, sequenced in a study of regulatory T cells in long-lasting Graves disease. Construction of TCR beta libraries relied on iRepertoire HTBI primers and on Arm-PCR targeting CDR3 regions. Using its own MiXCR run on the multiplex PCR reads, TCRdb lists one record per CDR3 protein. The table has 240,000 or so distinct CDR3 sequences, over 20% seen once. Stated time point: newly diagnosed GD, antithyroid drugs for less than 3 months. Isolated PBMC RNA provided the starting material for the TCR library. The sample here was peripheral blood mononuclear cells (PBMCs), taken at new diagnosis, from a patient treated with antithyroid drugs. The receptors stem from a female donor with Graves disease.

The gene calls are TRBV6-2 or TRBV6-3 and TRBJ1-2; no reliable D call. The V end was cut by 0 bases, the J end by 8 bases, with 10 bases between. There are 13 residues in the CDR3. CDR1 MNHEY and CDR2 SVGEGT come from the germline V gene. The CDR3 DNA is TGTGCCAGCAGTTACTCGAATGGCGAAGGCTACACCTTC. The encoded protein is CASSYSNGEGYTF.

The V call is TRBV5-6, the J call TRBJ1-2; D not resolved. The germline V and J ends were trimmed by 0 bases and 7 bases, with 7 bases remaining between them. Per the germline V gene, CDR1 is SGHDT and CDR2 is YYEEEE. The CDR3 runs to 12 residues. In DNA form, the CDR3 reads TGTGCCAGCAGCTTGGCCAAGAGTGGCTACACCTTC. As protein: CASSLAKSGYTF.

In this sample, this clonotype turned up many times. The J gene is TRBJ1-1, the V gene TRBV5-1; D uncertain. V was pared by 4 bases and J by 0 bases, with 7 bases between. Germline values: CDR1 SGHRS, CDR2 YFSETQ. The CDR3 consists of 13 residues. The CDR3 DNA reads TGCGCCAGCAGCATCTCAATGAACACTGAAGCTTTCTTT. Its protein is CASSISMNTEAFF.

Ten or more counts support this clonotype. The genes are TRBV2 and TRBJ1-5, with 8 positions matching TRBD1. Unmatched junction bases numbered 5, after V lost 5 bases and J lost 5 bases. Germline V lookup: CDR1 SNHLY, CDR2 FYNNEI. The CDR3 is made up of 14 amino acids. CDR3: CASSIDRGDQPQHF. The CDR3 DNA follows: TGTGCCAGCAGTATTGACAGGGGAGATCAGCCCCAGCATTTT.

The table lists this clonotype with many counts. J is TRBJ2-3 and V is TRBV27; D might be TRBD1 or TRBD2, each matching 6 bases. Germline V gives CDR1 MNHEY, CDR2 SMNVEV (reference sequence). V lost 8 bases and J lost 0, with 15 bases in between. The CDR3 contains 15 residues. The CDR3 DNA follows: TGTGCCAGCGGCCGCGGGACAAAAAGCACAGATACGCAGTATTTT. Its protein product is CASGRGTKSTDTQYF.

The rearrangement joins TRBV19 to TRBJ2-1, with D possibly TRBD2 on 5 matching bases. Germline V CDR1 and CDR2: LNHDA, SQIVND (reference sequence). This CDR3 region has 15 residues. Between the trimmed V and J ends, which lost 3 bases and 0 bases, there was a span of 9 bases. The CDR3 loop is CASSMRADSYNEQFF. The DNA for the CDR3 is TGTGCCAGTAGTATGCGGGCGGACTCCTACAATGAGCAGTTCTTC.

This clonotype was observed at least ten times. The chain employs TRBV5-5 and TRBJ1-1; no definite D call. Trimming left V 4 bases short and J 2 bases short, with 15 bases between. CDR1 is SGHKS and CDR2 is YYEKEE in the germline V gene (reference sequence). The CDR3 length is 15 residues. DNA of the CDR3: TGTGCCAGCAGCGGCCCTACTCGGGGAAACACTGAAGCTTTCTTT. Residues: CASSGPTRGNTEAFF. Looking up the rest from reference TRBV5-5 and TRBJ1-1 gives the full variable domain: DAGVTQSPTHLIKTRGQQVTLRCSPISGHKSVSWYQQVLGQGPQFIFQYYEKEERGRGNFPDRFSARQFPNYSSELNVNALLLGDSALYLCASSGPTRGNTEAFFGQGTRLTVV.

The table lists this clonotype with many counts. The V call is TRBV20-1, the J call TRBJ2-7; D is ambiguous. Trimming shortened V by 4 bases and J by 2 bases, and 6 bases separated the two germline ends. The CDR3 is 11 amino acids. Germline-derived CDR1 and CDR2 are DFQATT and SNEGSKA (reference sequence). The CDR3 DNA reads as TGCAGTGCTACAGATACCTACGAGCAGTACTTC. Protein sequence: CSATDTYEQYF.

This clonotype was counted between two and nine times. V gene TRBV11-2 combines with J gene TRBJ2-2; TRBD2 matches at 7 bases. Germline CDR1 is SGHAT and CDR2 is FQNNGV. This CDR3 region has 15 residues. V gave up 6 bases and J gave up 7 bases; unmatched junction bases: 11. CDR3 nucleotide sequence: TGTGCCAGCAGTCCAAGCGGGACTCGCGACGGGGAGCTGTTTTTT. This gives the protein CASSPSGTRDGELFF.

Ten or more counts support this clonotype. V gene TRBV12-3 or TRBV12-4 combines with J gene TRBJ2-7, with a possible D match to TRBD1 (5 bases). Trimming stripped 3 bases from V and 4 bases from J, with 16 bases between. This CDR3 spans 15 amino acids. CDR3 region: CASSLTGASSYEQYF. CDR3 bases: TGTGCCAGCAGTTTGACTGGGGCCTCTAGTTACGAGCAGTACTTC.

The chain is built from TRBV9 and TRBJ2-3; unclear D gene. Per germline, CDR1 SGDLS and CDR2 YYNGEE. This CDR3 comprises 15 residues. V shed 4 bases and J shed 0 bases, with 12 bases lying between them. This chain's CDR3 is CASSHSYISTDTQYF. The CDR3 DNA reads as TGTGCCAGCAGCCACTCATACATTAGCACAGATACGCAGTATTTT.

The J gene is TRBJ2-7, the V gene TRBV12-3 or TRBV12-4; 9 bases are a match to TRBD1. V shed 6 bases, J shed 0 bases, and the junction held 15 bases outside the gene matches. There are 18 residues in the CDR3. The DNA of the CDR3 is TGTGCCAGCAGGCGGACAGGGGCGCCTAAGCGGATCTCCTACGAGCAGTACTTC. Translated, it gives CASRRTGAPKRISYEQYF.

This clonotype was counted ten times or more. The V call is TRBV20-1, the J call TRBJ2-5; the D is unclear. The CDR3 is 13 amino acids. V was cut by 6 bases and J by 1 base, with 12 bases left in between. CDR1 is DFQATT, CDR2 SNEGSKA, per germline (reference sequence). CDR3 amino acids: CSATGPSQETQYF. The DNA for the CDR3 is TGCAGTGCCACGGGCCCTTCCCAAGAGACCCAGTACTTC.

CDR3 amino acids: CSAIEGTSGDPSYNEQFF. The DNA of the CDR3 is TGCAGTGCTATTGAGGGGACTAGCGGGGACCCTTCCTACAATGAGCAGTTCTTC. The rearrangement uses TRBV20-1 and TRBJ2-1, with 13 bases matching TRBD2. Germline assignment: CDR1 DFQATT and CDR2 SNEGSKA (reference sequence). The CDR3 is 18 amino acids. V lost 4 bases, J lost 1 base, and 10 bases stayed unmatched.